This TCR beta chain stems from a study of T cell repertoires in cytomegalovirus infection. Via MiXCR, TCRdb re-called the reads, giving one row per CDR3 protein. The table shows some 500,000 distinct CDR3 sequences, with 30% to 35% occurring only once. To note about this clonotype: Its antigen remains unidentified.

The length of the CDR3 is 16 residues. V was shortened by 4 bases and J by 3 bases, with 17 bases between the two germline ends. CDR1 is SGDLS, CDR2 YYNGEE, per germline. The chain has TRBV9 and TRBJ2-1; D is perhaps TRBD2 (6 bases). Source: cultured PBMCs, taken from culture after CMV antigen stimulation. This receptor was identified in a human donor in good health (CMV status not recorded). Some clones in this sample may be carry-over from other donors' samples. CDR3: CASSRDPSVFYNEQFF. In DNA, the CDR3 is TGTGCCAGCAGCCGAGACCCTAGCGTGTTCTACAATGAGCAGTTCTTC.